The entry below describes one T cell receptor beta chain. Clones were sequenced by immunoSEQ multiplex PCR, and TCRdb holds only the in-frame ones, with some missing. Of tens of thousands of clones listed, 88% are singletons. This sample was taken from a study of T cells in localized non-small cell lung cancer. This CDR3 comprises 16 residues. V was cut by 4 bases and J by 4 bases, with 19 bases left in between. The chain links TRBV7-1 to TRBJ1-2; D is uncertain. TRBV7-1 belongs to the ORF category, with a function that is uncertain. The clonotype was recovered from a man aged 35-69 years with stage II squamous cell lung carcinoma. Sequencing was performed on PBMCs, taken before any cancer treatment. CDR3 protein: CASSLVYEGKTYGYTF. As DNA, the CDR3 is TGTGCCAGCAGCTTAGTGTACGAGGGAAAGACCTATGGCTACACCTTC.